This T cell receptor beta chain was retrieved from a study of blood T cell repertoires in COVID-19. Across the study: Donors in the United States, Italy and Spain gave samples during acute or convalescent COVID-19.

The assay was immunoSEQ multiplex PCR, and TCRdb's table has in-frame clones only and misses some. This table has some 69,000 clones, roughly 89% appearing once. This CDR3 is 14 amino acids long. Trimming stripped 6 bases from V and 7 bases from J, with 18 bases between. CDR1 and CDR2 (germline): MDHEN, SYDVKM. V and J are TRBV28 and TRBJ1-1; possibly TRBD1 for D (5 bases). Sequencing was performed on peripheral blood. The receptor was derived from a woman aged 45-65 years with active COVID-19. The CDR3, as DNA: TGTGCCAGCAGCCTCCCAGCCAGGGTCCTTGAAGCTTTCTTT. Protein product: CASSLPARVLEAFF. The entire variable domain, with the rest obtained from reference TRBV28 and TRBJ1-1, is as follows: DVKVTQSSRYLVKRTGEKVFLECVQDMDHENMFWYRQDPGLGLRLIYFSYDVKMKEKGDIPEGYSVSREKKERFSLILESASTNQTSMYLCASSLPARVLEAFFGQGTRLTVV.